The 13 T cell receptor beta chains given below trace back to one sample, sequenced in a study. Assay used: immunoSEQ multiplex PCR; TCRdb lists only in-frame clones, some missing. The table includes some 70,000 clones, roughly 95% detected once. The material sequenced was PBMCs. All receptors come from a man between 40 and 49 years old with rheumatoid arthritis.

The chain uses TRBV18 and TRBJ1-1; D may be TRBD1 (6 bases). Germline loops: CDR1 KGHSH, CDR2 LQKENI. The CDR3 runs 13 residues. V was shortened by 4 bases and J by 1 base, with 7 bases between the two germline ends. CDR3 bases: TGTGCCAGCTCACGGGACACGAACACTGAAGCTTTCTTT. This translates into CASSRDTNTEAFF.

The chain is built from TRBV9 and TRBJ2-1; possibly TRBD2 for D (5 bases). Germline V lookup: CDR1 SGDLS, CDR2 YYNGEE. Trimming pared 0 bases from V and 9 bases from J, leaving 13 bases between. The CDR3 loop spans 14 amino acids. CDR3 loop: CASSVEWTPSEQFF. The CDR3 nucleotides are TGTGCCAGCAGCGTAGAATGGACTCCCAGTGAGCAGTTCTTC.

V usage is TRBV2 and J usage is TRBJ2-5, with D maybe TRBD1 (6 bases). This CDR3 spans 19 amino acids. In germline, CDR1 is SNHLY, CDR2 FYNNEI. The V and J ends lost 2 bases and 1 base respectively, with 23 bases between them. The CDR3, as DNA: TGTGCCAGCAGTGAACCGGCAGGGGCGATTAACCTACTCCAAGAGACCCAGTACTTC. Amino acids: CASSEPAGAINLLQETQYF.

The rearrangement joins TRBV3-1 (or the pseudogene TRBV3-2) to TRBJ2-3; D unresolved. Looked up from germline, CDR1 is LGHDT and CDR2 is YNNKEL (reference sequence). V shed 1 base and J shed 2 bases, with 7 bases lying between them. The CDR3 has 14 amino acids. The CDR3 region is CASSQGGATDTQYF. The DNA of the CDR3 is TGTGCCAGCAGCCAAGGGGGTGCCACAGATACGCAGTATTTT.

V is TRBV7-9 and J is TRBJ1-5; D not resolved. The germline V and J ends were trimmed by 6 bases and 0 bases, with 6 bases remaining between them. This CDR3 comprises 13 residues. Per the germline V gene, CDR1 is SEHNR and CDR2 is FQNEAQ (reference sequence). The CDR3 loop reads CASRIDSNQPQHF. The CDR3 DNA sequence: TGTGCCAGCAGGATTGATAGCAATCAGCCCCAGCATTTT.

The chain combines TRBV5-1 with TRBJ2-3; weak D call: TRBD1 (5 bases). The CDR3 consists of 17 residues. Germline V gene lookup returns CDR1 SGHRS and CDR2 YFSETQ. The V and J ends lost 0 bases and 1 base respectively, with 15 bases between them. CDR3 coding DNA: TGCGCCAGCAGCTTGGGTTGGGGCGGACGGGGCACAGATACGCAGTATTTT. Encoded protein: CASSLGWGGRGTDTQYF.

The J gene is TRBJ2-3, the V gene TRBV5-4, with TRBD2 matching 7 bases. The CDR3 runs 14 residues. V dropped 3 bases and J dropped 7; count of bases not matched to a gene: 8. Germline V gene sequence: CDR1 SGHNT, CDR2 YYREEE (reference sequence). The CDR3 sequence is CASSSGTTTNTQYF. For the CDR3, the DNA is TGTGCCAGCAGCTCCGGGACTACAACCAATACGCAGTATTTT.

The chain employs TRBV30 and TRBJ2-7, with 13 nucleotides matching TRBD2. There are 16 residues in the CDR3. V lost 3 bases to trimming and J lost 5 bases; unmatched junction nucleotides: 10. Germline assignment: CDR1 GTSNPN and CDR2 SVGIG (reference sequence). The CDR3 DNA follows: TGTGCCTGGAGACCCATACTAGCGGGAGGGCCCCACGAGCAGTACTTC. Its protein product is CAWRPILAGGPHEQYF.

This chain links TRBV7-2 with TRBJ1-1; D possibly corresponds to TRBD1 (6 bases). Looked up from germline, CDR1 is SGHTA and CDR2 is FQGNSA. This CDR3 is 13 amino acids long. V dropped 1 base and J dropped 3 bases, with 6 bases sitting between them. The CDR3 DNA follows: TGTGCCAGCAGCTTAGACAGGGACACTGAAGCTTTCTTT. Translation: CASSLDRDTEAFF.

The chain joins TRBV7-9 to TRBJ2-1, with a possible D match to TRBD1 (5 bases). CDR1 is SEHNR and CDR2 is FQNEAQ in the germline V gene (reference sequence). This CDR3 is 16 amino acids long. Deletions cut 0 bases from V and 0 bases from J, with 9 bases between. CDR3 nucleotides: TGTGCCAGCAGCTTAGCGCAGGGAAGCTCCTACAATGAGCAGTTCTTC. It is translated as CASSLAQGSSYNEQFF. Filled out from reference TRBV7-9 and TRBJ2-1, the complete variable domain reads DTGVSQNPRHKITKRGQNVTFRCDPISEHNRLYWYRQTLGQGPEFLTYFQNEAQLEKSRLLSDRFSAERPKGSFSTLEIQRTEQGDSAMYLCASSLAQGSSYNEQFFGPGTRLTVL.

A few counts support this clone. The genes are TRBV3-1 (or the pseudogene TRBV3-2) and TRBJ1-2, with 8 positions matching TRBD1. Germline lookup yields CDR1 LGHDT and CDR2 YNNKEL (reference sequence). Trimming took 4 bases from V and 13 from J; bases not matched to a gene: 23. The CDR3 spans 17 residues. The CDR3 loop is CASSRRSGTGSMESLTF. Here the CDR3 DNA reads TGTGCCAGCAGCCGACGATCCGGGACAGGATCTATGGAGTCCCTCACCTTC.

The chain couples TRBV5-6 to TRBJ2-6, with 7 bases lining up with TRBD1. Losses at the gene ends were 4 bases for V and 4 bases for J; bases not matched to a gene: 5. The length of the CDR3 is 15 residues. Germline loops: CDR1 SGHDT, CDR2 YYEEEE. For the CDR3, the DNA is TGTGCCAGCAGCCTTGGACAGGCCGGGGCCAACGTCCTGACTTTC. Protein sequence: CASSLGQAGANVLTF.

The chain is built from TRBV5-1 and TRBJ1-2, with D maybe TRBD1 (6 bases). V lost 6 bases and J 0 bases, leaving 9 bases between the germline ends. The V gene's germline CDR1 is SGHRS and CDR2 YFSETQ. This CDR3 is 13 amino acids long. The CDR3 loop is CASKQGTNYGYTF. In DNA, the CDR3 is TGCGCCAGCAAGCAGGGGACTAACTATGGCTACACCTTC. Full variable domain (outside the CDR3, taken from reference TRBV5-1 and TRBJ1-2): KAGVTQTPRYLIKTRGQQVTLSCSPISGHRSVSWYQQTPGQGLQFLFEYFSETQRNKGNFPGRFSGRQFSNSRSEMNVSTLELGDSALYLCASKQGTNYGYTFGSGTRLTVV.